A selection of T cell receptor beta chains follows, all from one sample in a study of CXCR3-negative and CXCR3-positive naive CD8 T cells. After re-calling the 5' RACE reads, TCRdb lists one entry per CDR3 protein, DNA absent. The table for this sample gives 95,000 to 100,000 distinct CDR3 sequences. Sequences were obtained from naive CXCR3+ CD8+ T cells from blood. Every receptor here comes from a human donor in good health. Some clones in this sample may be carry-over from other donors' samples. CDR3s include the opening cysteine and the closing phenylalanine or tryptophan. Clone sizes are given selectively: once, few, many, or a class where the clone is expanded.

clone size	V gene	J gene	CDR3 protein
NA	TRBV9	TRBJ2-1	CASSVGSASYNEQFF
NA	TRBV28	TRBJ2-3	CASSPPRGVSTDTQYF
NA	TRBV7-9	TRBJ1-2	CASSLAGSLYGYTF
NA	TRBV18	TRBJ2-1	CASSPRTTSVNNEQFF
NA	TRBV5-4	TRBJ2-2	CASSLDRGARYTGELFF
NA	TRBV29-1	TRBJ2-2	CSVEEGNTGELFF
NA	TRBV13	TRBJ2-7	CASSLRRSGGLYEQYF
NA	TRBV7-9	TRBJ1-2	CASSPQTGTLTNYGYTF
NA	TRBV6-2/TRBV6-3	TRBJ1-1	CASSYWTANTEAFF
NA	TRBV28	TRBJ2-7	CASSKGTVAYEQYF
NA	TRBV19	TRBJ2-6	CASSQNWGPRDVLTF
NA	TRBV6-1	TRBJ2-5	CASRNSPYQETQYF
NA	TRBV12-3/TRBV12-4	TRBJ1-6	CASSFGTGVSSPLHF
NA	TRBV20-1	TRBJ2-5	CSARDTGKGETQYF
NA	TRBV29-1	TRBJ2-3	CSVESKAGPPDTQYF
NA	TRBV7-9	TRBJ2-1	CASSLSIEQFF
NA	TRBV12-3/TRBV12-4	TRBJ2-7	CASSTMGLAGNYEQYF
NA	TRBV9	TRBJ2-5	CASSKSGTGYQETQYF
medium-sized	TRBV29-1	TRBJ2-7	CSVESRPYEQYF